This TCR beta chain is drawn from a study of OX40 agonist ivuxolimab in advanced cancers. Study-wide context: Intravenous ivuxolimab at 0.01 to 10 mg/kg was given to patients every 2 weeks. Those enrolled were less than 85% male, with a mean age of around 55 years and ages from roughly 20 to 85. Whole-study results and caveats: Partial responders treated at 0.1-3.0 mg/kg exhibited clonal expansion among the lowest measured.

On this clone itself: What it binds is not known.

TCRdb's table, derived via immunoSEQ multiplex PCR, lists solely in-frame clones and lacks some. The sample has tens of thousands of clones; approximately 81% are singletons. CDR3 length equals 15 residues. Trimming pared 2 bases from V and 0 bases from J, leaving 11 bases between. Germline V gene lookup returns CDR1 SGHAT and CDR2 FQNNGV. The material was CD4+ or CD8+ T cells sorted from blood, obtained in a trial of the OX40 agonist ivuxolimab. The V gene is TRBV11-2, the J gene TRBJ2-7; D is unresolved. This sequence was found in an adult with an advanced solid tumor such as melanoma, head and neck, liver or kidney cancer. DNA for the CDR3: TGTGCCAGCAGCTTACTTCCTGGACCCTCCTACGAGCAGTACTTC. This gives the protein CASSLLPGPSYEQYF.